Shown below are 6 T cell receptor beta chains from a single sample sequenced in a study of T cells after yellow fever vaccination. TCRdb reanalysed the 5' RACE reads using MiXCR and keeps one entry per CDR3 protein. Of tens of thousands of distinct CDR3 sequences listed, 7.4% were seen once; the top ten hold less than 35%. This sample comprised CD8+ T cells sorted from PBMCs, obtained more than 13 days after the first yellow fever vaccination. Source of these receptors: a man between 18 and 35 years old who received the YFV17D yellow fever vaccine.

This clonotype was detected many times. The V gene is TRBV18, the J gene TRBJ2-5; 7 nucleotides agree with TRBD2. V lost 3 bases to trimming and J lost 4 bases; unmatched junction nucleotides: 5. The CDR3 spans 14 residues. The V gene's germline CDR1 is KGHSH and CDR2 LQKENI. DNA for the CDR3: TGTGCCAGCTCACCCCCGGGAGGCGGAGAGACCCAGTACTTC. Translation gives CASSPPGGGETQYF.

Comments on this clonotype: A much larger clone sits a single nucleotide away, making a read error possible. The chain recombines TRBV29-1 with TRBJ2-7, with no clear D. Germline CDR1 reads SQVTM; CDR2 reads ANQGSEA. V was cut by 7 bases and J by 4 bases, with 11 bases left in between. The CDR3 totals 11 residues. CDR3 bases: TGCAGCGCTGGAAGTGATTACGAGCAGTACTTC. Translation: CSAGSDYEQYF.

There are many counts of this clonotype. The chain employs TRBV11-2 and TRBJ2-3; D perhaps matches TRBD2 (6 bases). Per the germline V gene, CDR1 is SGHAT and CDR2 is FQNNGV. V lost 2 bases, J lost 5 bases, and 14 bases lay in between. The CDR3 loop spans 15 amino acids. The CDR3 region is CASSLWGSAGDTQYF. The CDR3 DNA reads TGTGCCAGCAGCTTATGGGGTTCAGCGGGAGATACGCAGTATTTT.

This clonotype appeared a few times. The gene calls are TRBV6-2 or TRBV6-3 and TRBJ1-5, with D possibly matching TRBD1 (6 bases). The V gene's germline CDR1 is MNHEY and CDR2 SVGEGT. This CDR3 is 13 amino acids long. Trimming left V 8 bases short and J 4 bases short, with 12 bases between. The CDR3 region has the DNA TGTGCCAGCGCTCGGAGGGGGAATCAGCCCCAGCATTTT. Translating it yields CASARRGNQPQHF.

This clonotype was detected many times. The junction departs from germline at one end; a sequencing error may be responsible. J is TRBJ2-5 and V is TRBV29-1; D may match TRBD1 or TRBD2 (7 bases each). This CDR3 has 11 residues. CDR1 is SQVTM and CDR2 is ANQGSEA in the germline V gene. In nucleotides, the CDR3 is TGCAGCGTTGACAGGCAGGGGGGGCATTTTTTC. Its translation: CSVDRQGGHFF. Full variable domain (outside the CDR3, taken from reference TRBV29-1 and TRBJ2-5): SAVISQKPSRDICQRGTSLTIQCQVDSQVTMMFWYRQQPGQSLTLIATANQGSEATYESGFVIDKFPISRPNLTFSTLTVSNMSPEDSSIYLCSVDRQGGHFFGPGTRLLVL.

This clonotype was found many times. This chain links TRBV7-2 with TRBJ2-5; D not resolved. In germline, CDR1 is SGHTA, CDR2 FQGNSA. The CDR3 spans 16 residues. V lost 5 bases to trimming and J lost 4 bases, with 20 bases between them. The DNA for the CDR3 is TGTGCCAGCAGCGCCCAGTCGCCCTTTCGACGAGAGACCCAGTACTTC. As protein: CASSAQSPFRRETQYF. The full variable domain, completed using reference TRBV7-2 and TRBJ2-5, is GAGVSQSPSNKVTEKGKDVELRCDPISGHTALYWYRQSLGQGLEFLIYFQGNSAPDKSGLPSDRFSAERTGGSVSTLTIQRTQQEDSAVYLCASSAQSPFRRETQYFGPGTRLLVL.